The TCR beta chain under discussion was sequenced for a study of tumor-infiltrating lymphocytes in primary liver carcinoma. Study-wide context: The patients had histopathologically diagnosed primary liver carcinoma, and their disease was treated by surgical resection. Ranging in age from 30 to 69 years, the patients were men and women. Study results and caveats: Tumor specimens were characterized by a significantly higher top-250-clone fraction than blood (p = 0.039).

The researchers produced TCR beta cDNA from 500 ng total RNA with a constant-region primer. It was through three nested multiplex PCR rounds of slightly modified ARM-PCR that TCR beta libraries arose. The opening two PCR rounds, about 10 cycles each, paired TRBV1-TRBV30 forward primers with a C-beta reverse primer. One entry per CDR3 protein, called by TCRdb with MiXCR from the multiplex PCR reads. Among 300,000 to 350,000 distinct CDR3 sequences, about two thirds were seen once, and the ten largest hold about 6%. Blood RNA came from unsorted whole blood; germline DNA was also extracted. Details on this clonotype: Antigen: not known.

Germline CDR1 and CDR2: SQVTM and ANQGSEA. Trimming stripped 6 bases from V and 5 bases from J, with 13 bases between. The CDR3 spans 12 residues. Sample: peripheral blood. This rearrangement joins TRBV29-1 to TRBJ1-1, with D perhaps matching TRBD1 (6 bases). The clonotype was recovered from a man in his forties or fifties with primary liver carcinoma and hepatitis B virus infection. CDR3 coding DNA: TGCAGCGTCTCGTCAGGGGATACTGAAGCTTTCTTT. This gives the protein CSVSSGDTEAFF.